This T cell receptor (beta chain) was sequenced during a study of cytomegalovirus exposure and HLA in healthy donors. Study conclusions and caveats: The authors enumerated roughly 180 TCR beta chains as linked to cytomegalovirus. Through in vitro validation, three CMV-associated chains were shown to be specific for CMV antigens.

The assay was immunoSEQ multiplex PCR, and TCRdb's table has in-frame clones only and misses some. The profile shows about 180,000 clones, 87% of them singletons. A note on this clone: The antigen remains undetermined.

The origin of this receptor is a woman aged 30 to 39 in good health and CMV-seronegative. The source material was PBMCs.

The CDR3: CASSPRRTTNEKLFF. The CDR3 bases are TGTGCCAGCAGCCCCCGGAGAACGACTAATGAAAAACTGTTTTTT. The rearrangement uses TRBV13 and TRBJ1-4, with no clear D. The CDR3 totals 15 residues. In germline, CDR1 is PRHDT, CDR2 FYEKMQ (reference sequence). V lost 5 bases, J lost 2 bases, and 12 bases lay in between. The variable domain in full, with the rest retrieved from reference TRBV13 and TRBJ1-4, is AAGVIQSPRHLIKEKRETATLKCYPIPRHDTVYWYQQGPGQDPQFLISFYEKMQSDKGSIPDRFSAQQFSDYHSELNMSSLELGDSALYFCASSPRRTTNEKLFFGSGTQLSVL.